What follows is one T cell receptor (beta chain) and its context. The antigen is not known. This entry comes from a study of T cell responses to AZD1222 COVID-19 vaccine. Broader study findings: Spike regions recognized by vaccine-associated CD4 TCRs spanned the protein, led by 160-218 and 743-854. Among spike-specific TCRs, nearly half reportedly target unmutated variant regions. Among AZD1222 vaccinees, only 5 or 6 were seropositive at baseline. Donor demographics were predominantly white British with a female majority; clonal diversity may be underestimated.

Some clones are missing from TCRdb's copy, which holds only in-frame ones; the method was immunoSEQ multiplex PCR. The sample includes about 140,000 clones, almost 95% of them seen just once. V lost 0 bases, J lost 1 base, and 3 bases stayed unmatched. The CDR3 runs 17 residues. Germline V CDR1 and CDR2: KGHSH, LQKENI. The chain joins TRBV18 to TRBJ1-5; 10 nucleotides agree with TRBD1. The sample here was peripheral blood, taken 28 days after the second AZD1222 dose. This TCR derives from an adult who received the AZD1222 COVID-19 vaccine. In DNA, the CDR3 is TGTGCCAGCTCACCACCGACAGGGGGCGGGAGCAATCAGCCCCAGCATTTT. It codes for CASSPPTGGGSNQPQHF.